This T cell receptor beta chain was identified in a study of T-cell memory formation after mild COVID-19. The study, taken as a whole, reports: Clonal second-wave expansions that peaked on day 37 had unconfirmed SARS-CoV-2 specificity. Cross-reactive memory seemingly joined, as some responding clones were found in pre-infection memory. Among contracting clones, CD4+ were mainly CM/EM and CD8+ enriched in EMRA.

Details on this clonotype: The antigen is undetermined.

TCRdb reanalysed the 5' RACE reads using MiXCR and keeps one entry per CDR3 protein. The repertoire has about 350,000 distinct CDR3 sequences, 25% to 30% of them found once; the top ten carry roughly 12%. The sequenced material came from PBMCs or a T cell subset sorted from them (not recorded which). The receptor comes from an adult woman who had mild COVID-19 (a few samples of this study predate the infection). Cell type and time point are not known.

Written as DNA, the CDR3 is TGTGCCAGCTCCGACCCTGGGGATACGCAGTATTTT. It translates to CASSDPGDTQYF. The V gene is TRBV7-9, the J gene TRBJ2-3; D not certain. The CDR3 consists of 12 residues. Deletions cut 8 bases from V and 6 bases from J, with 12 bases between. Germline V gene sequence: CDR1 SEHNR, CDR2 FQNEAQ (reference sequence).